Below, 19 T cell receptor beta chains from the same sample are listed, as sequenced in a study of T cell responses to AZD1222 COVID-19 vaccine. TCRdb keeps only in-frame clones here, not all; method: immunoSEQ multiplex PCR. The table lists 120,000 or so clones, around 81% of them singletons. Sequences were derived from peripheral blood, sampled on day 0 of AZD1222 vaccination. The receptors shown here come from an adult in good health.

CDR3 sequence: CASSLPGSYNSPLHF. CDR3 DNA: TGCGCCAGCAGCTTGCCGGGCTCCTATAATTCACCCCTCCACTTT. The V and J genes are TRBV5-1 and TRBJ1-6; no firm D call. V was cut by 1 base and J by 0 bases, with 5 bases left in between. Per the germline V gene, CDR1 is SGHRS and CDR2 is YFSETQ. The CDR3 has 15 amino acids. Looking up the rest from reference TRBV5-1 and TRBJ1-6 gives the full variable domain: KAGVTQTPRYLIKTRGQQVTLSCSPISGHRSVSWYQQTPGQGLQFLFEYFSETQRNKGNFPGRFSGRQFSNSRSEMNVSTLELGDSALYLCASSLPGSYNSPLHFGNGTRLTVT.

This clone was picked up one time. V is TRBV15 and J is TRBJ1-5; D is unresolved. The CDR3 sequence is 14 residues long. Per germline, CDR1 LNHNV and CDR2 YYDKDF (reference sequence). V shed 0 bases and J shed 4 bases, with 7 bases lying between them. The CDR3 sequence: CATSRDEGNQPQHF. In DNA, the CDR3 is TGTGCCACCAGCAGAGATGAGGGAAATCAGCCCCAGCATTTT.

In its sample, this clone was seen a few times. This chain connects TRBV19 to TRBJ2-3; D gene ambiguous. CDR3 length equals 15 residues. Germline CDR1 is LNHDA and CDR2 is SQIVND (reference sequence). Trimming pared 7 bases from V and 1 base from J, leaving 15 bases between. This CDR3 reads CASNPPGFGTDTQYF. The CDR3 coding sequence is TGTGCCAGTAACCCCCCCGGGTTTGGCACAGATACGCAGTATTTT.

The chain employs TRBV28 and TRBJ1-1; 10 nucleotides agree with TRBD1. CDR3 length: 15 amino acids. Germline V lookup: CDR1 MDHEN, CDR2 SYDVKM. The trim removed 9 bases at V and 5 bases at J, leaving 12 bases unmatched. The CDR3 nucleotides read TGTGCCAGTAGAATTCGGGACAGGGGAGGGACTGAAGCTTTCTTT. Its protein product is CASRIRDRGGTEAFF.

CDR3 protein: CASSQGAGSREQFF. CDR3 coding DNA: TGTGCCAGCAGCCAGGGGGCCGGGTCTCGTGAGCAGTTCTTC. The V and J genes are TRBV3-1 (or the pseudogene TRBV3-2) and TRBJ2-1; possible D gene TRBD1, 6 bases. The germline CDR1 and CDR2 sequences are LGHDT and YNNKEL (reference sequence). The CDR3 is made up of 14 amino acids. Trimming cost V 3 bases and J 9 bases, with 15 bases left between them.

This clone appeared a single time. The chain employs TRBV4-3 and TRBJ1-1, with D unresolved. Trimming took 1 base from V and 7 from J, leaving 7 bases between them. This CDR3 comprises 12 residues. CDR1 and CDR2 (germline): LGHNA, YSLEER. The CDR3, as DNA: TGCGCCAGCAGCCAAGTTGGCGGTGAAGCTTTCTTT. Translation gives CASSQVGGEAFF.

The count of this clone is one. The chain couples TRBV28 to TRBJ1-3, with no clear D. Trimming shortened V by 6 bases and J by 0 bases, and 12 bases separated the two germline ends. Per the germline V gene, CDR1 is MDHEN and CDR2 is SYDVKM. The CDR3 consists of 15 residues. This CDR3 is CASSDARYSGNTIYF. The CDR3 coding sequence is TGTGCCAGCAGCGATGCCCGGTACTCTGGAAACACCATATATTTT.

The CDR3 spells CASSTGDSHDEQFF. The CDR3 DNA follows: TGTGCCAGCAGTACCGGAGACAGTCACGATGAGCAGTTCTTC. The chain couples TRBV6-6 to TRBJ2-1; possibly TRBD1 for D (5 bases). V shed 5 bases and J shed 8 bases, with 16 bases lying between them. Germline assignment: CDR1 MNHNY and CDR2 SVGAGI (reference sequence). This CDR3 has 14 amino acids.

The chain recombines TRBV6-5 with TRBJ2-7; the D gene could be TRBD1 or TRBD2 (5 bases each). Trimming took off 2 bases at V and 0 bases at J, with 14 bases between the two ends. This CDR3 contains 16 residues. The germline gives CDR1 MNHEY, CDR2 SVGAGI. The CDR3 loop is CASSYVRRTSSYEQYF. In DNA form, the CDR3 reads TGTGCCAGCAGTTACGTGCGGAGGACATCCTCCTACGAGCAGTACTTC.

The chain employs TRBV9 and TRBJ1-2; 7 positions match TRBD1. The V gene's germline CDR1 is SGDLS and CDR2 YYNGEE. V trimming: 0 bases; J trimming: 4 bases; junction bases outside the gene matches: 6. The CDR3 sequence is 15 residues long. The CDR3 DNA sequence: TGTGCCAGCAGCGTAGATGAGGGGGCGGCCTATGGCTACACCTTC. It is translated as CASSVDEGAAYGYTF. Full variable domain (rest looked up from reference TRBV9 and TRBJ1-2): DSGVTQTPKHLITATGQRVTLRCSPRSGDLSVYWYQQSLDQGLQFLIQYYNGEERAKGNILERFSAQQFPDLHSELNLSSLELGDSALYFCASSVDEGAAYGYTFGSGTRLTVV.

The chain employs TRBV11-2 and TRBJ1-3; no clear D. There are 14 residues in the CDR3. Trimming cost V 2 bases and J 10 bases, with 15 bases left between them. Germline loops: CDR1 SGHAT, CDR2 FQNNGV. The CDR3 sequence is CASSLLGRSKTIYF. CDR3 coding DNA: TGTGCCAGCAGCTTATTGGGCCGTTCCAAGACCATATATTTT.

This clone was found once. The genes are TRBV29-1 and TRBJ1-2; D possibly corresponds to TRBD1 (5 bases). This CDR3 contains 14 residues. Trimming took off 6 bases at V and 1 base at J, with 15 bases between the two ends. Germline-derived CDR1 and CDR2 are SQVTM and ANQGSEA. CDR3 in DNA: TGCAGCGTCCCCTCGGGACTCTATAACTATGGCTACACCTTC. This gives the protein CSVPSGLYNYGYTF.

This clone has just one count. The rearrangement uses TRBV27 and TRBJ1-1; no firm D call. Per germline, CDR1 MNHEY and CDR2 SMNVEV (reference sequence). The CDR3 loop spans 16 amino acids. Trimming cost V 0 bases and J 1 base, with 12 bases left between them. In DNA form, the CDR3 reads TGTGCCAGCAGTTTATCAAGGGCGGTCAGGAACACTGAAGCTTTCTTT. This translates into CASSLSRAVRNTEAFF.

The DNA of the CDR3 is TGCGCCAGCAGCTTGAGTAGCGGGAGGGCCTACGAGCAGTACTTC. Translating it yields CASSLSSGRAYEQYF. The V call is TRBV5-1, the J call TRBJ2-7; 11 bases are shared with TRBD2. The CDR3 is 15 amino acids. J lost 2 bases, V lost 1 base, and 2 bases had no gene match. Germline assignment: CDR1 SGHRS and CDR2 YFSETQ.

CDR3 coding DNA: TGTGCCAGCAGCCCTAGGACCACGGGCGGCCTCAATGAGCAGTTCTTC. Translation: CASSPRTTGGLNEQFF. The chain uses TRBV11-2 and TRBJ2-1; D ambiguous. The CDR3 totals 16 residues. Looked up from germline, CDR1 is SGHAT and CDR2 is FQNNGV. V gave up 5 bases and J gave up 6 bases, with 20 bases separating them. The full variable domain, its missing parts supplied by reference TRBV11-2 and TRBJ2-1, is EAGVAQSPRYKIIEKRQSVAFWCNPISGHATLYWYQQILGQGPKLLIQFQNNGVVDDSQLPKDRFSAERLKGVDSTLKIQPAKLEDSAVYLCASSPRTTGGLNEQFFGPGTRLTVL.

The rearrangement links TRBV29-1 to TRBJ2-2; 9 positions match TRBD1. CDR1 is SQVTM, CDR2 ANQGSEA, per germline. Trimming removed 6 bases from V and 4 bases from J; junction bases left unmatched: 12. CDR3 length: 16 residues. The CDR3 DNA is TGCAGCGTCTTACCGGGACAGGGCGTTATCACCGGGGAGCTGTTTTTT. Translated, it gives CSVLPGQGVITGELFF.

The CDR3 reads CASSPHGSPYEQYF. For the CDR3, the DNA is TGTGCCAGCAGCCCCCATGGCTCGCCTTACGAGCAGTACTTC. This chain connects TRBV7-9 to TRBJ2-7; D is unresolved. This CDR3 has 14 amino acids. Germline CDR1 is SEHNR and CDR2 is FQNEAQ (reference sequence). V shed 5 bases and J shed 4 bases, with 15 bases lying between them.

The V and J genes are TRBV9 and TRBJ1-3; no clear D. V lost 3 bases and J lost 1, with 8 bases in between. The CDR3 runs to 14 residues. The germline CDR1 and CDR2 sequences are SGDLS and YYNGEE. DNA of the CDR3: TGTGCCAGCAGCGCGGGAAGTTCTGGAAACACCATATATTTT. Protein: CASSAGSSGNTIYF.

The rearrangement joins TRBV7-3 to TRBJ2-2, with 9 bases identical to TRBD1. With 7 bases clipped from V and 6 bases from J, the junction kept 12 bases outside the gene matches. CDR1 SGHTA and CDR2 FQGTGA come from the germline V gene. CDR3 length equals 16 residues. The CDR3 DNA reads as TGTGCCAGCACCATACAGGGACAGGGAATCCCCGGGGAGCTGTTTTTT. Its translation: CASTIQGQGIPGELFF.